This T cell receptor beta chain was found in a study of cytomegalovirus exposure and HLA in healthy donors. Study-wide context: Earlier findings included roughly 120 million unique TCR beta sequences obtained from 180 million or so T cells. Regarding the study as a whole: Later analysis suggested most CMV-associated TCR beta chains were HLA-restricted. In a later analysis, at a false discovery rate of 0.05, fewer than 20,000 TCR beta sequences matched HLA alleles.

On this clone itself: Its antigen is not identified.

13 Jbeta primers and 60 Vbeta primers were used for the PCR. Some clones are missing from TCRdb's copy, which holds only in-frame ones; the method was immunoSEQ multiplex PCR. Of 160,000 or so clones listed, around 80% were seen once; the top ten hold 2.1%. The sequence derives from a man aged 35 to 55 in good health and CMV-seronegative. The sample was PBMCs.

The CDR3, as DNA: TGTGCCAGCATGACTAGCGGGAGCCCCCACGAGACCCAGTACTTC. This gives the protein CASMTSGSPHETQYF. The V and J genes are TRBV11-2 and TRBJ2-5, with 12 bases lining up with TRBD2. CDR3 length equals 15 residues. The V and J ends lost 7 bases and 5 bases, in that order; junction bases with no gene match: 8. Germline CDR1 is SGHAT and CDR2 is FQNNGV.